Below, 23 T cell receptor beta chains from the same sample are listed, as sequenced in a study of beta chain features in type 1 diabetes (dated by TCRdb to 2016 to 2018). The library was prepared using the immunoSEQ multiplex PCR assay. The High Capacity cDNA Reverse Transcription Kit was used to reverse transcribe all of the isolated RNA, meaning that expressed TCRB transcripts were what got sequenced. Imported from immuneACCESS, the table was reduced by TCRdb to in-frame sequences with V and J called. These copies leave out some clones; in studies compared against another copy, an unresolved V gene accounts for under half, and the cause of the remainder is not known. This sample lists about 360,000 clones; over 9.5% were detected once. Approximately 0.015% of the sample is taken by the ten largest. The specimen was naive CD4+ T cells from blood. The label giving this sample's cell subset or site can be read as: true naive CD4+ T cells. The receptor set was obtained from a man aged 18-30 years in good health.

This clone has a handful of counts. J is TRBJ2-5 and V is TRBV7-9; D is possibly TRBD2 (5 bases). Trimming left V 1 base short and J 5 bases short, with 14 bases between. CDR1 is SEHNR, CDR2 FQNEAQ, per germline (reference sequence). The CDR3 extends over 15 amino acids. CDR3 bases: TGTGCCAGCAGCTTAGGAGGGATTTCACGGGAGACCCAGTACTTC. It is translated as CASSLGGISRETQYF.

CDR3 loop: CASSFFRRGRSSYEQYF. CDR3 bases: TGTGCCAGCAGCTTCTTCCGTCGTGGAAGGAGCTCCTACGAGCAGTACTTC. This sequence joins TRBV13 and TRBJ2-7, with unresolved D. The CDR3 length is 17 residues. Between the trimmed V and J ends, which lost 3 bases and 0 bases, there was a span of 18 bases. Germline CDR1 is PRHDT and CDR2 is FYEKMQ (reference sequence).

This chain links TRBV19 with TRBJ1-2; 7 bases align to TRBD1. Germline CDR1 LNHDA, CDR2 SQIVND (reference sequence). The length of the CDR3 is 14 residues. The junction had 12 bases not matched to a gene; V was cut back by 7 bases and J by 7 bases. CDR3 amino acids: CASTVTGSQSGYTF. CDR3 nucleotides: TGTGCCAGTACCGTGACAGGGTCCCAAAGTGGCTACACCTTC.

The chain carries TRBV4-1 and TRBJ2-1, with TRBD2 as a possible D gene (7 bases). Trimming removed 0 bases at V and 7 bases at J, with 13 bases between. Germline V CDR1 and CDR2: MGHRA, YSYEKL. The CDR3 runs to 15 residues. This CDR3 reads CASSQDRGGANEQFF. The CDR3 DNA sequence: TGCGCCAGCAGCCAAGATCGAGGGGGGGCTAATGAGCAGTTCTTC.

This clone was found a few times. The genes are TRBV11-2 and TRBJ2-5; D is undetermined. CDR1 is SGHAT, CDR2 FQNNGV, per germline. The CDR3 sequence is 17 residues long. Trimming stripped 2 bases from V and 0 bases from J, with 16 bases between. The CDR3 DNA is TGTGCCAGCAGCTTATTTCCCACCACTCTGTACCAAGAGACCCAGTACTTC. Protein: CASSLFPTTLYQETQYF.

A few counts support this clone. The J gene is TRBJ2-7, the V gene TRBV28; D remains unclear. CDR1 is MDHEN and CDR2 is SYDVKM in the germline V gene. The CDR3 covers 13 residues. Trimming shortened V by 2 bases and J by 3 bases, and 8 bases separated the two germline ends. CDR3 amino acids: CASSLGVFYEQYF. The DNA of the CDR3 is TGTGCCAGCAGTTTAGGAGTATTCTACGAGCAGTACTTC.

This clone was counted between two and nine times. The chain couples TRBV28 to TRBJ2-7; D gene uncertain. The ends were cut back, 5 bases at V and 0 bases at J, with 5 bases in the middle. CDR1 is MDHEN and CDR2 is SYDVKM in the germline V gene. CDR3 length equals 12 residues. This CDR3 is CASSILSYEQYF. The CDR3 bases are TGTGCCAGCAGTATCCTCTCCTACGAGCAGTACTTC.

This clone was recorded a few times. The chain carries TRBV28 and TRBJ2-7, with D possibly TRBD1 on 5 matching bases. With 5 bases removed from V and 2 bases from J, the gap between germline ends came to 10 bases. The germline CDR1 and CDR2 sequences are MDHEN and SYDVKM. The CDR3 extends over 13 amino acids. The CDR3 reads CASSLTAPYEQYF. For the CDR3, the DNA is TGTGCCAGCAGTCTGACAGCACCCTACGAGCAGTACTTC.

This clone was counted between two and nine times. This chain uses TRBV4-2 with TRBJ2-4; D might be TRBD2 (7 bases). CDR1 and CDR2 from the germline V gene are LGHNA and YNFKEQ. V was cut by 4 bases and J by 8 bases, with 18 bases left in between. The CDR3 contains 15 residues. CDR3 bases: TGTGCCAGCAGCCGATCAAGGGGGGGCACGGACATTCAGTACTTC. It yields the protein CASSRSRGGTDIQYF.

This clone was observed a few times. The J gene is TRBJ2-7, the V gene TRBV7-2, with a tentative D call TRBD2 (6 bases). V lost 3 bases to trimming and J lost 0 bases, with 9 bases between them. Germline CDR1 reads SGHTA; CDR2 reads FQGNSA. The CDR3 extends over 14 amino acids. The chain's CDR3 is CASSFGTLSYEQYF. The CDR3 nucleotides are TGTGCCAGCAGCTTCGGGACTCTCTCCTACGAGCAGTACTTC. The complete variable domain, with remaining parts taken from reference TRBV7-2 and TRBJ2-7, reads GAGVSQSPSNKVTEKGKDVELRCDPISGHTALYWYRQSLGQGLEFLIYFQGNSAPDKSGLPSDRFSAERTGGSVSTLTIQRTQQEDSAVYLCASSFGTLSYEQYFGPGTRLTVT.

This clone was picked up a small number of times. The DNA of the CDR3 is TGTGCCTGTGAACAACGGAACACTGAAGCTTTCTTT. Translated, it gives CACEQRNTEAFF. This chain joins TRBV30 and TRBJ1-1; D is unresolved. V was clipped by 6 bases and J by 1 base, with 9 bases between them. Germline CDR1 is GTSNPN and CDR2 is SVGIG (reference sequence). CDR3 length: 12 residues.

This clone has just a few counts. CDR3 sequence: CASSNRLGGSYNEQFF. The CDR3 DNA follows: TGTGCCAGCAGCAACAGGCTGGGGGGGTCCTACAATGAGCAGTTCTTC. This chain joins TRBV7-2 and TRBJ2-1; 7 bases line up with TRBD2. This CDR3 contains 16 residues. Germline CDR1 and CDR2: SGHTA and FQGNSA. V was clipped by 5 bases and J by 1 base; unmatched bases: 8.

This chain links TRBV28 with TRBJ2-7, with TRBD1 matching 9 bases. V was pared by 5 bases and J by 4 bases, with 6 bases of the junction left unmatched. This CDR3 has 14 amino acids. Germline V gene data show CDR1 as MDHEN and CDR2 as SYDVKM. CDR3 in DNA: TGTGCCAGCAGTCCCGGGACAGGGATATACGAGCAGTACTTC. It specifies CASSPGTGIYEQYF.

The rearrangement uses TRBV30 and TRBJ2-2; TRBD1 matches 7 bases. The CDR3 totals 14 residues. The germline CDR1 and CDR2 sequences are GTSNPN and SVGIG (reference sequence). V shed 3 bases, J shed 4 bases, and the junction held 5 bases outside the gene matches. CDR3 sequence reads: CAWRLTGTTGELFF. CDR3 DNA: TGTGCCTGGAGGCTGACAGGGACCACCGGGGAGCTGTTTTTT.

This clone was observed a handful of times. The chain employs TRBV6-1 and TRBJ2-1, with 13 bases identical to TRBD2. From germline, CDR1 is MNHNS and CDR2 SASEGT. The CDR3 totals 13 residues. Trimming at V came to 9 bases and at J to 8 bases, leaving 4 bases not matched to a gene. The CDR3 DNA follows: TGTGCCAGTCGACTAGCGGGGGGAGATGAGCAGTTCTTC. Protein sequence: CASRLAGGDEQFF.

The CDR3 protein is CASSLALAGGNYGYTF. Here the CDR3 DNA reads TGTGCCAGCAGCTTAGCGTTGGCAGGGGGGAACTATGGCTACACCTTC. The V call is TRBV7-2, the J call TRBJ1-2, with TRBD1 matching over 7 bases. This CDR3 is built from 16 residues. Trimming at V came to 0 bases and at J to 2 bases, leaving 6 bases not matched to a gene. Germline V gene sequence: CDR1 SGHTA, CDR2 FQGNSA.

V and J are TRBV29-1 and TRBJ2-1; 10 bases line up with TRBD1. Trimming at V came to 6 bases and at J to 4 bases, leaving 6 bases not matched to a gene. This CDR3 contains 14 residues. CDR1 SQVTM and CDR2 ANQGSEA come from the germline V gene. The CDR3 coding sequence is TGCAGCGTGGCGGACAGGGGGTTTTACAATGAGCAGTTCTTC. It specifies CSVADRGFYNEQFF.

This chain uses TRBV7-9 with TRBJ2-3, with D possibly matching TRBD1 (6 bases). The germline gives CDR1 SEHNR, CDR2 FQNEAQ (reference sequence). V was trimmed by 5 bases and J by 4 bases, leaving 16 bases between them. The CDR3 loop spans 15 amino acids. The CDR3 DNA sequence: TGTGCCAGCAGCCCGAGGGCAGGGGTTGCAGATACGCAGTATTTT. This sequence encodes CASSPRAGVADTQYF. The full variable domain, with the rest looked up from reference TRBV7-9 and TRBJ2-3, is DTGVSQNPRHKITKRGQNVTFRCDPISEHNRLYWYRQTLGQGPEFLTYFQNEAQLEKSRLLSDRFSAERPKGSFSTLEIQRTEQGDSAMYLCASSPRAGVADTQYFGPGTRLTVL.

This clone was observed a few times. CDR3 DNA: TGTGCCACCAGTGCAACCAGGACAGGCGTCTCCTACGAGCAGTACTTC. Its protein is CATSATRTGVSYEQYF. This sequence joins TRBV15 and TRBJ2-7; 7 nucleotides line up with TRBD1. Germline-derived CDR1 and CDR2 are LNHNV and YYDKDF (reference sequence). With 6 bases clipped from V and 0 bases from J, the junction kept 11 bases outside the gene matches. There are 16 residues in the CDR3. The variable domain in full, with the rest retrieved from reference TRBV15 and TRBJ2-7, is DAMVIQNPRYQVTQFGKPVTLSCSQTLNHNVMYWYQQKSSQAPKLLFHYYDKDFNNEADTPDNFQSRRPNTSFCFLDIRSPGLGDTAMYLCATSATRTGVSYEQYFGPGTRLTVT.

The J gene is TRBJ2-2, the V gene TRBV9; D may be TRBD1 (6 bases). Looked up from germline, CDR1 is SGDLS and CDR2 is YYNGEE. CDR3 length: 14 residues. Trimming pared 4 bases from V and 0 bases from J, leaving 7 bases between. The DNA of the CDR3 is TGTGCCAGCAGCCCAGGGGCGAACACCGGGGAGCTGTTTTTT. Translated, it gives CASSPGANTGELFF.

This rearrangement joins TRBV7-9 to TRBJ1-1; D is unresolved. The V end lost 3 bases, the J end lost 2 bases, and 7 bases lay between the germline ends. The CDR3 spans 13 residues. Germline values: CDR1 SEHNR, CDR2 FQNEAQ (reference sequence). DNA for the CDR3: TGTGCCAGCAGCTTCACACAAAACACTGAAGCTTTCTTT. As protein: CASSFTQNTEAFF. Variable domain in full (rest from reference TRBV7-9 and TRBJ1-1): DTGVSQNPRHKITKRGQNVTFRCDPISEHNRLYWYRQTLGQGPEFLTYFQNEAQLEKSRLLSDRFSAERPKGSFSTLEIQRTEQGDSAMYLCASSFTQNTEAFFGQGTRLTVV.

The genes are TRBV18 and TRBJ2-5; maybe TRBD1 (6 bases). V was cut by 5 bases and J by 5 bases, with 18 bases left in between. The CDR3 runs 15 residues. CDR1 KGHSH and CDR2 LQKENI come from the germline V gene. CDR3 protein: CASSSTGFSGETQYF. The CDR3 DNA reads TGTGCCAGCTCATCAACAGGGTTCTCTGGGGAGACCCAGTACTTC.

This clone was seen a handful of times. This sample includes further DNA sequences coding for the same CDR3. The V gene is TRBV6-5, the J gene TRBJ1-2; tentatively, D is TRBD1 (5 bases). The CDR3 is 12 residues long. V gave up 7 bases and J gave up 5 bases, with 11 bases separating them. Germline V lookup: CDR1 MNHEY, CDR2 SVGAGI. The CDR3 DNA sequence: TGTGCCAGCAAGACAGAGCCTTATGGCTACACCTTC. Protein sequence: CASKTEPYGYTF.